This is a list of T cell receptor beta chains from one sample in a study of blood T cells in healthy people across ages. TCRdb processed the 5' RACE reads anew with MiXCR; each CDR3 protein has one entry. The sample yields 790,000 or so distinct CDR3 sequences, more than 50% seen once. Sequencing was carried out using blood. The receptors were gathered from a man aged 35-49 years in good health. Each CDR3 is given with its conserved first and last residue. Each record gives: V gene, D gene, J gene, clone size, CDR3 DNA, CDR3 protein. A D gene is named only where the DNA matches it firmly. Some rows have no size entry. The others give once, few or many, or a class for an expanded clone.

>TRBV7-2|.|TRBJ2-3|.
TGTGCCAGCAGCCTAGGGACCCTCGAGGCGACAGATACGCAGTATTTT
CASSLGTLEATDTQYF
>TRBV7-9|.|TRBJ1-2|.
TGTGCCAGCAGCCTTAGTACATACGGTGGCTACACCTTC
CASSLSTYGGYTF
>TRBV9|TRBD1|TRBJ1-5|few
TGTGCCAGCAGCGTAGGGTCACAGGGGAATCAGCCCCAGCATTTT
CASSVGSQGNQPQHF
>TRBV13|.|TRBJ2-1|few
TGTGCCAGCGGCGGGCTAAGCTCCTACAATGAGCAGTTCTTC
CASGGLSSYNEQFF
>TRBV9|TRBD1|TRBJ2-6|few
TGTGCCAGCAGCCCCCGGACAGGAGACTCTGGGGCCAACGTCCTGACTTTC
CASSPRTGDSGANVLTF
>TRBV28|.|TRBJ2-1|.
TGTGCCAGCTACGGAAACGCCCAAGAGACCCAGTTCTTC
CASYGNAQETQFF
>TRBV11-2|.|TRBJ2-7|.
TGTGCCAGCAGCTTAGCATTTGCGGGTTTCGGTACCTACGAGCAGTACTTC
CASSLAFAGFGTYEQYF
>TRBV2|.|TRBJ2-5|once
TGTGCCAGCAGTGGTCTCAGGGGCACGCCGGAGACCCAGTACTTC
CASSGLRGTPETQYF
>TRBV21-1|.|TRBJ2-7|.
TGTGCCAGCGGCCAAACACGGCGTGCTGTTGGGCCCTACGAGCAGTACTTC
CASGQTRRAVGPYEQYF
>TRBV7-2|TRBD2|TRBJ2-1|.
TGTGCCAGCAGCTCTCTAACCGGGAGGGCCAGAGGCAATGAGCAGTTCTTC
CASSSLTGRARGNEQFF
>TRBV28|TRBD1|TRBJ2-7|.
TGTGCCAGCAGTTCAGACTCCGGGACAGAACCCTACGAGCAGTACTTC
CASSSDSGTEPYEQYF
>TRBV10-2|.|TRBJ2-7|few
TGCGCCAGCAGTGGAAACGCCTACGAGCAGTACTTC
CASSGNAYEQYF
>TRBV2|TRBD1|TRBJ1-1|.
TGTGCCAGCAGTGAGGCGACAGGGGGCAACCGCCCCGAAGCTTTCTTT
CASSEATGGNRPEAFF
>TRBV12-3/TRBV12-4|.|TRBJ1-4|.
TGTGCCAGCAGTTTATGGGGGCCGGGAAATAATGAAAAACTGTTTTTT
CASSLWGPGNNEKLFF
>TRBV4-1|.|TRBJ1-5|.
TGCGCCAGCAGCCAAGTGCGGAGCAATCAGCCCCAGCATTTT
CASSQVRSNQPQHF
>TRBV20-1|.|TRBJ2-7|.
TGCAGTGCAAAAGCACAGGACCACTCCTACGAGCAGTACTTC
CSAKAQDHSYEQYF
>TRBV2|.|TRBJ2-7|.
TGTGCCAGCAGTGCAACCAGACAGCCGAACGGGAGTTTTCAGTACTTC
CASSATRQPNGSFQYF
>TRBV27|.|TRBJ2-7|.
TGTGCCAGCAGTTTAGGCGCAGGGGCCCACGACGAGCAGTACTTC
CASSLGAGAHDEQYF
>TRBV12-3/TRBV12-4|.|TRBJ2-3|few
TGTGCCAGCAGTTTAGTCCGGTTACGGGCAGATACGCAGTATTTT
CASSLVRLRADTQYF
>TRBV27|.|TRBJ1-3|.
TGTGCCAGTAGCCCTGTCGGCCTCTCTGGAAACACCATATATTTT
CASSPVGLSGNTIYF
>TRBV29-1|TRBD2|TRBJ2-7|.
TGCAGCGTTGAACCTCGGGGGGAACCCTACGAGCAGTACTTC
CSVEPRGEPYEQYF
>TRBV25-1|.|TRBJ2-1|.
TGTGCCAGCAGTACCAGCTTCCGGTCGGGTGGGCAGTTCTTC
CASSTSFRSGGQFF
>TRBV9|.|TRBJ2-5|.
TGTGCCAGCAGCGTAGAGGGCGGAGGGCAGTACTTC
CASSVEGGGQYF
>TRBV12-3/TRBV12-4|TRBD1|TRBJ2-6|.
TGTGCCAGCAGCGACAGGGGGGATCCTGGGGCCAACGTCCTGACTTTC
CASSDRGDPGANVLTF
>TRBV7-2|.|TRBJ1-2|.
TGTGCCAGCACCCAAAGCCCAGGGGAGGGGTATGGCTACACCTTC
CASTQSPGEGYGYTF
>TRBV12-3/TRBV12-4|.|TRBJ2-3|.
TGTGCCAGCAGTTTAGTCCAAGCGGCATCGGATACGCAGTATTTT
CASSLVQAASDTQYF
>TRBV11-3|.|TRBJ2-3|.
TGTGCCAGCAGCCGGCCCTTTCTGGGCTTCACAGATACGCAGTATTTT
CASSRPFLGFTDTQYF